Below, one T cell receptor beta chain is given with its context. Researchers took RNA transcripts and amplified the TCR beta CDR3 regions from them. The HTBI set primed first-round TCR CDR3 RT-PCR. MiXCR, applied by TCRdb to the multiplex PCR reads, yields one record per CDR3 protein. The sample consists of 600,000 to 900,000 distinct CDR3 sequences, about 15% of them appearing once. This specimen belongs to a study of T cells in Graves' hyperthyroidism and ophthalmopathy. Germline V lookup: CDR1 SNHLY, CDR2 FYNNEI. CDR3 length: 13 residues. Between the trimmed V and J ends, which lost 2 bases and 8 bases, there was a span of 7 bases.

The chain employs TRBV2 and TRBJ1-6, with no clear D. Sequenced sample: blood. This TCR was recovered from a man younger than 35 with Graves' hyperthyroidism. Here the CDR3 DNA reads TGTGCCAGCAGTGAATCCGGGGATTCACCCCTCCACTTT. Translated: CASSESGDSPLHF.